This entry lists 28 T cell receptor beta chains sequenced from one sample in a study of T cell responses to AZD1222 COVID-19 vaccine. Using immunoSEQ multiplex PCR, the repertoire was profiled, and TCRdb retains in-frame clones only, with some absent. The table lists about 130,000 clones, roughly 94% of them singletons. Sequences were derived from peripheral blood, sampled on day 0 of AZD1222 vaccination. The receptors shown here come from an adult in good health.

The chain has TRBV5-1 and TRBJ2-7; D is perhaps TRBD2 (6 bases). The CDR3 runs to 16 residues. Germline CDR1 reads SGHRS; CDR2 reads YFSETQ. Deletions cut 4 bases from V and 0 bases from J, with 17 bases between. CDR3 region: CASSIGHSGSSYEQYF. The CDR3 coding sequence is TGCGCCAGCAGCATTGGGCATAGCGGAAGCTCCTACGAGCAGTACTTC.

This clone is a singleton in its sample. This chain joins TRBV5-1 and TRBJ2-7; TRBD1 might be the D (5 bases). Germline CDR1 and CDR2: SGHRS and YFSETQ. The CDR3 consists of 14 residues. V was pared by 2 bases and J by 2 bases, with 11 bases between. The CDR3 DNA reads TGCGCCAGCAGCTTACAGGCTCACCCCTACGAGCAGTACTTC. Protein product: CASSLQAHPYEQYF.

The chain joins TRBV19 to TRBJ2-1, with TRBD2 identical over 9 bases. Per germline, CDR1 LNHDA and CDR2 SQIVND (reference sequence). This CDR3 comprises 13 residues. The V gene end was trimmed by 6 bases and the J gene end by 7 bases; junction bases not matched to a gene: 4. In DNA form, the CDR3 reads TGTGCCAGTAGGATCAGCGGGGGGAATGAGCAGTTCTTC. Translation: CASRISGGNEQFF. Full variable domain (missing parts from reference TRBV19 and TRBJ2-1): DGGITQSPKYLFRKEGQNVTLSCEQNLNHDAMYWYRQDPGQGLRLIYYSQIVNDFQKGDIAEGYSVSREKKESFPLTVTSAQKNPTAFYLCASRISGGNEQFFGPGTRLTVL.

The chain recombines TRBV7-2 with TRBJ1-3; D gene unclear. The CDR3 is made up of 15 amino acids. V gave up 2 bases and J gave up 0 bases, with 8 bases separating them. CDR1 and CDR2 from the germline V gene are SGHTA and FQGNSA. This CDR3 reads CASSLKYSSGNTIYF. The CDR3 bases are TGTGCCAGCAGCTTAAAGTACAGCTCTGGAAACACCATATATTTT.

The CDR3 is CASSSPGGGLSNQPQHF. CDR3 DNA: TGTGCCAGCAGCTCCCCCGGGGGGGGGCTGAGTAATCAGCCCCAGCATTTT. The V call is TRBV9, the J call TRBJ1-5, with D tentatively TRBD1 (6 bases). CDR3 length: 17 amino acids. The ends were cut back, 4 bases at V and 4 bases at J, with 21 bases in the middle. CDR1 and CDR2 (germline): SGDLS, YYNGEE. The whole variable domain, filled in from reference TRBV9 and TRBJ1-5, reads DSGVTQTPKHLITATGQRVTLRCSPRSGDLSVYWYQQSLDQGLQFLIQYYNGEERAKGNILERFSAQQFPDLHSELNLSSLELGDSALYFCASSSPGGGLSNQPQHFGDGTRLSIL.

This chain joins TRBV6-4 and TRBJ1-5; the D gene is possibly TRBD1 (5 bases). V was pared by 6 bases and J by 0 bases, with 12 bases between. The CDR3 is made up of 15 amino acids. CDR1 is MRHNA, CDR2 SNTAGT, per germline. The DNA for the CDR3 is TGTGCCAGCAGGGTCACAGGTAATAGCAATCAGCCCCAGCATTTT. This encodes CASRVTGNSNQPQHF.

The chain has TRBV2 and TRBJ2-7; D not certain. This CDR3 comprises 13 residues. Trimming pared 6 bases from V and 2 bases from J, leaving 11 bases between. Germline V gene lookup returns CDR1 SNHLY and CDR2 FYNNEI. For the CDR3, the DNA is TGTGCCAGCAGGTCCGGACCGACCTACGAGCAGTACTTC. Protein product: CASRSGPTYEQYF. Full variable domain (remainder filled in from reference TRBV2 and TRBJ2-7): EPEVTQTPSHQVTQMGQEVILRCVPISNHLYFYWYRQILGQKVEFLVSFYNNEISEKSEIFDDQFSVERPDGSNFTLKIRSTKLEDSAMYFCASRSGPTYEQYFGPGTRLTVT.

This chain's CDR3 is CASSGVGWGETQYF. The DNA of the CDR3 is TGTGCCAGTAGTGGGGTCGGTTGGGGGGAGACCCAGTACTTC. The chain carries TRBV19 and TRBJ2-5; D could derive from TRBD1 or TRBD2 (5 bases each). Trimming left V 5 bases short and J 5 bases short, with 15 bases between. The CDR3 is made up of 14 amino acids. Germline V gene sequence: CDR1 LNHDA, CDR2 SQIVND (reference sequence).

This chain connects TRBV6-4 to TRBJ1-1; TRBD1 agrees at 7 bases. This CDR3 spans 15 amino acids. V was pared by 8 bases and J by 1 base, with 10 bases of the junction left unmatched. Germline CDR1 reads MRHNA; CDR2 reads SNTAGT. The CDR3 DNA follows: TGTGCCAGCCGGCCAGAAGGGGGCAGGAACACTGAAGCTTTCTTT. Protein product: CASRPEGGRNTEAFF.

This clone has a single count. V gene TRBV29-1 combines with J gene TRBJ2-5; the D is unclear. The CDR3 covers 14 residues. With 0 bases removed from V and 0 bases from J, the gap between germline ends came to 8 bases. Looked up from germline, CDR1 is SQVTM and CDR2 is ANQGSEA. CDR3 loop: CSVEERVYQETQYF. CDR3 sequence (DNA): TGCAGCGTTGAAGAGCGAGTGTACCAAGAGACCCAGTACTTC.

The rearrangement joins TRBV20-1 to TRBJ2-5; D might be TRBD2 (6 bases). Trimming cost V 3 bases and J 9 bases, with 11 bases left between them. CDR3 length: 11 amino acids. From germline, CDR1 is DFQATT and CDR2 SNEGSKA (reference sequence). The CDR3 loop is CSASQERAQYF. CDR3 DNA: TGCAGTGCTAGTCAGGAGCGGGCCCAGTACTTC.

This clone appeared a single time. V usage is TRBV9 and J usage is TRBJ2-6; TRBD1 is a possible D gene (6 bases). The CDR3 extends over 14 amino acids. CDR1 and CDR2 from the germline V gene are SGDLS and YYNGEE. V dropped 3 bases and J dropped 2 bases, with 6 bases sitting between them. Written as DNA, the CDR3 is TGTGCCAGCAGCGAGGGGGCTGGGGCCAACGTCCTGACTTTC. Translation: CASSEGAGANVLTF.

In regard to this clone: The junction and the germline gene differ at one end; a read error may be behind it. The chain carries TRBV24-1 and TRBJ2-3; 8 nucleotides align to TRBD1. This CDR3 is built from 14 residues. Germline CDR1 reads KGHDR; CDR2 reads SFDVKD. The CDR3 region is CAPRGLASTDTQYF. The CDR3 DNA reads TGTGCCCCCAGGGGGCTGGCAAGCACAGATACGCAGTATTTT.

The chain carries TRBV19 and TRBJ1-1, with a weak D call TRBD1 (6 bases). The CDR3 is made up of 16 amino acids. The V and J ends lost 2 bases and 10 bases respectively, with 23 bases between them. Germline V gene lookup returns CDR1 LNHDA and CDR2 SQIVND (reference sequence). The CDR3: CASSINGQGFANGAFF. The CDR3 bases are TGTGCCAGTAGTATAAATGGGCAGGGGTTCGCCAACGGAGCTTTCTTT. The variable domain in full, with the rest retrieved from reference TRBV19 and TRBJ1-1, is DGGITQSPKYLFRKEGQNVTLSCEQNLNHDAMYWYRQDPGQGLRLIYYSQIVNDFQKGDIAEGYSVSREKKESFPLTVTSAQKNPTAFYLCASSINGQGFANGAFFGQGTRLTVV.

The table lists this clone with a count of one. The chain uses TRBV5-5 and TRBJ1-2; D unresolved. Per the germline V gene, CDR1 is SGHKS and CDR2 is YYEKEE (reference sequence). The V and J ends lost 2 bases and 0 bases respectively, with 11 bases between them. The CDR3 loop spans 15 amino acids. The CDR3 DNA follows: TGTGCCAGCAGCTTCTCGTGGTCGACTAACTATGGCTACACCTTC. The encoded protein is CASSFSWSTNYGYTF.

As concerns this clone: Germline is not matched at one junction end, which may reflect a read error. As DNA, the CDR3 is TGTGCCAGCAGCCTAGACTACACCGGGGAGCTGTTTTTT. It yields the protein CASSLDYTGELFF. The V call is TRBV11-2, the J call TRBJ2-2; unclear D gene. CDR1 and CDR2 (germline): SGHAT, FQNNGV. The CDR3 sequence is 13 residues long.

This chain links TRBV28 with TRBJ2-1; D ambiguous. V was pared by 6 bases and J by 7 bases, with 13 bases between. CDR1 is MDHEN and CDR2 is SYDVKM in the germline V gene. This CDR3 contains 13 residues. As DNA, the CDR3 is TGTGCCAGCAGCCCCCATAGGGTTAATGAGCAGTTCTTC. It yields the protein CASSPHRVNEQFF.

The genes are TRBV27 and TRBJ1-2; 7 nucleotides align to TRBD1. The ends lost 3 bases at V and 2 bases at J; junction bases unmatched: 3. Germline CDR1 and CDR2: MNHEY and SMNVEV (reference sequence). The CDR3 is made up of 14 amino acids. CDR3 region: CASSFTGANYGYTF. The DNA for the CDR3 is TGTGCCAGCAGTTTCACAGGGGCCAACTATGGCTACACCTTC.

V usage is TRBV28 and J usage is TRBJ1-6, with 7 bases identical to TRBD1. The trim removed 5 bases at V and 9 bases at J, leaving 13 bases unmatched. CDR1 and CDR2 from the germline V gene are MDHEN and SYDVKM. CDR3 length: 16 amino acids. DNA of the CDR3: TGTGCCAGCAGTAGGGACAGACCCGGAGTGGGTTCACCCCTCCACTTT. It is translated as CASSRDRPGVGSPLHF.

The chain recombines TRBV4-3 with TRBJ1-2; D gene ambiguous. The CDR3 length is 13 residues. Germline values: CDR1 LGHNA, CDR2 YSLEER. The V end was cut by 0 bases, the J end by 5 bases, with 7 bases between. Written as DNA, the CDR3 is TGCGCCAGCAGCCAAGATACGCCGTATGGCTACACCTTC. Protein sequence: CASSQDTPYGYTF.

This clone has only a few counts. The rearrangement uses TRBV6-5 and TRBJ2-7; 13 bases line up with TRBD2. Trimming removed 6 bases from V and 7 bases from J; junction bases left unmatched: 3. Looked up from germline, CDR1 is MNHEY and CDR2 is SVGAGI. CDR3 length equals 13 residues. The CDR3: CASRLAGGPEQYF. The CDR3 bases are TGTGCCAGCAGACTAGCGGGGGGGCCGGAGCAGTACTTC.

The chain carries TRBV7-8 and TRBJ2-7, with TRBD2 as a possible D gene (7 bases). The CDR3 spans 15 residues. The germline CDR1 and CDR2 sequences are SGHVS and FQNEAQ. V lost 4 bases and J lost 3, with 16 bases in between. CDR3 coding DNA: TGTGCCAGCAGCTCCCCCGCAGGGGACTACTACGAGCAGTACTTC. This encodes CASSSPAGDYYEQYF. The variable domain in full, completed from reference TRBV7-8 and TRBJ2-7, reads GAGVSQSPRYKVAKRGQDVALRCDPISGHVSLFWYQQALGQGPEFLTYFQNEAQLDKSGLPSDRFFAERPEGSVSTLKIQRTQQEDSAVYLCASSSPAGDYYEQYFGPGTRLTVT.

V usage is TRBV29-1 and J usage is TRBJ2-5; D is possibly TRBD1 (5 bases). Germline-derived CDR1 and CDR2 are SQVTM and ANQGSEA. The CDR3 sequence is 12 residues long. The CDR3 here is CTIQGYQETQYF. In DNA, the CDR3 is TGCACCATCCAGGGATACCAAGAGACCCAGTACTTC.

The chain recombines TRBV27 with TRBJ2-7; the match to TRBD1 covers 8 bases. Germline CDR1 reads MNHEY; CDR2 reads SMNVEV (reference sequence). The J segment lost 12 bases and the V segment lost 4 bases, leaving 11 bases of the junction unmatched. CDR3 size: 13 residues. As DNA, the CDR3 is TGTGCCAGCAGTTCACTGACAGGGGTCCCCTGGTACTTC. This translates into CASSSLTGVPWYF.

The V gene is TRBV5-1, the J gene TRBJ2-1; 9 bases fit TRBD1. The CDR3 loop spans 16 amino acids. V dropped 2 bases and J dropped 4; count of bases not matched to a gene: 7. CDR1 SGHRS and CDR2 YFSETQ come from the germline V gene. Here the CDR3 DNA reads TGCGCCAGCAGCTTCGCCCAGGGACAGGGATACAATGAGCAGTTCTTC. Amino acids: CASSFAQGQGYNEQFF.

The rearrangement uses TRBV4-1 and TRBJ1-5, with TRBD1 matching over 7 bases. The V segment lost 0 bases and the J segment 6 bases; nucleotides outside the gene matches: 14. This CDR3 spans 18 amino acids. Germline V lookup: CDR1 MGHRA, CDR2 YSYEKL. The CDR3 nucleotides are TGCGCCAGCAGCCAAGATGGGTCAAGAGGGGGCCGCGGTCAGCCCCAGCATTTT. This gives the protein CASSQDGSRGGRGQPQHF.

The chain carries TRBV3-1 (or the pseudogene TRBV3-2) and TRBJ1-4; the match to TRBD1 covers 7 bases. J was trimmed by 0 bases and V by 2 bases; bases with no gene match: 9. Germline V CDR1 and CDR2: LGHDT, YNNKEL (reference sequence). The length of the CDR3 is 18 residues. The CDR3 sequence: CASSQSWQGETTNEKLFF. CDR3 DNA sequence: TGTGCCAGCAGCCAATCCTGGCAGGGGGAAACAACTAATGAAAAACTGTTTTTT.

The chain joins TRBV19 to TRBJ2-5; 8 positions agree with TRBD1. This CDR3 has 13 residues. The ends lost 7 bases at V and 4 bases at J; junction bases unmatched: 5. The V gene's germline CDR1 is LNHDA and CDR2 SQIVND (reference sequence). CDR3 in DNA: TGTGCCAGTACCGCAGGGGGCTCAGAGACCCAGTACTTC. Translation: CASTAGGSETQYF.